A single T cell receptor (beta chain) is shown here with its context. Its antigen is as yet unknown. Profiled with immunoSEQ multiplex PCR; TCRdb holds only in-frame clones, not every one. The sample includes about 1 million clones, 70% to 80% of them seen just once. These data come from a study of shared clonotypes between healthy human individuals. Broader study findings: Naive CD4 clonotypes overlapped across a few donors at roughly 5%.

The ends lost 3 bases at V and 2 bases at J; junction bases unmatched: 7. CDR3 size: 17 residues. Germline V gene lookup returns CDR1 SEHNR and CDR2 FQNEAQ (reference sequence). Sequencing was carried out using memory CD4+ T cells sorted from blood. Specified subset: CD45RA-negative fraction. This receptor was identified in a man between 18 and 35 years old in good health. The chain is built from TRBV7-9 and TRBJ2-5, with 12 bases identical to TRBD2. CDR3 coding DNA: TGTGCCAGCAGCTTTACGCTAGCGGGGGGGCCACAAGAGACCCAGTACTTC. As protein: CASSFTLAGGPQETQYF. The entire variable domain, with the rest obtained from reference TRBV7-9 and TRBJ2-5, is as follows: DTGVSQNPRHKITKRGQNVTFRCDPISEHNRLYWYRQTLGQGPEFLTYFQNEAQLEKSRLLSDRFSAERPKGSFSTLEIQRTEQGDSAMYLCASSFTLAGGPQETQYFGPGTRLLVL.